This entry lists 28 T cell receptor beta chains sequenced from one sample in a study of shared clonotypes between healthy human individuals. Assay: immunoSEQ multiplex PCR; the TCRdb copy retains only in-frame clones and omits some. The data show about 820,000 clones, roughly 92% seen once. Cells designated naive CD8 were CD45RO-negative and were positively selected for CCR7, with terminally differentiated effector memory CD45RA+ cells excluded. Sequencing input: naive CD8+ T cells sorted from blood. The receptors come from a man under 40 in good health.

The chain joins TRBV10-2 to TRBJ2-1; TRBD2 matches at 8 bases. The CDR3 extends over 15 amino acids. V trimming: 6 bases; J trimming: 3 bases; junction bases outside the gene matches: 7. The germline CDR1 and CDR2 sequences are WSHSY and SAAADI. The CDR3 coding sequence is TGCGCCAGCAGAACTAGCGGCCATAACTACAATGAGCAGTTCTTC. This sequence encodes CASRTSGHNYNEQFF.

The chain links TRBV29-1 to TRBJ1-4, with 9 bases that match TRBD1. Germline V gives CDR1 SQVTM, CDR2 ANQGSEA. The CDR3 is made up of 13 amino acids. V lost 5 bases and J lost 5; bases outside the gene matches: 3. CDR3 region: CSVRGQGNEKLFF. CDR3 bases: TGCAGCGTTCGGGGACAGGGCAATGAAAAACTGTTTTTT.

The chain has TRBV5-5 and TRBJ2-7; D is possibly TRBD2 (6 bases). V was cut by 1 base and J by 3 bases, with 11 bases left in between. This CDR3 is 14 amino acids long. In germline, CDR1 is SGHKS, CDR2 YYEKEE (reference sequence). The CDR3 nucleotides read TGTGCCAGCAGCTTGTGGGCCGGGGGCTACGAGCAGTACTTC. It is translated as CASSLWAGGYEQYF.

The J gene is TRBJ2-3, the V gene TRBV7-9; 9 bases are shared with TRBD2. V shed 8 bases, J shed 1 base, and the junction held 1 base outside the gene matches. CDR1 and CDR2 from the germline V gene are SEHNR and FQNEAQ (reference sequence). This CDR3 region has 13 residues. The CDR3 nucleotides read TGTGCCAGCCAGCGGGGGGGCACAGATACGCAGTATTTT. Protein product: CASQRGGTDTQYF.

The chain couples TRBV7-9 to TRBJ1-4; 7 bases agree with TRBD1. The CDR3 is 15 amino acids. The V gene's germline CDR1 is SEHNR and CDR2 FQNEAQ (reference sequence). V shed 3 bases, J shed 5 bases, and the junction held 6 bases outside the gene matches. In DNA, the CDR3 is TGTGCCAGCAGCTTGCCAACAGGGGAAAATGAAAAACTGTTTTTT. Protein product: CASSLPTGENEKLFF.

This clone was counted a single time. V and J are TRBV27 and TRBJ2-5, with TRBD1 matching 7 bases. CDR1 and CDR2 (germline): MNHEY, SMNVEV (reference sequence). The CDR3 length is 15 residues. The V segment lost 0 bases and the J segment 3 bases; nucleotides outside the gene matches: 4. CDR3 region: CASSLSVGQKETQYF. The CDR3 region has the DNA TGTGCCAGCAGTTTATCTGTGGGACAGAAAGAGACCCAGTACTTC.

The V call is TRBV4-3, the J call TRBJ2-7; 10 nucleotides line up with TRBD1. CDR1 LGHNA and CDR2 YSLEER come from the germline V gene. CDR3 length: 16 residues. V lost 0 bases and J lost 4; bases outside the gene matches: 6. The CDR3 DNA reads as TGCGCCAGCAGCCAAGATCTGGGGGACAGGGGTTACGAGCAGTACTTC. As protein: CASSQDLGDRGYEQYF.

The chain couples TRBV19 to TRBJ2-7; 10 bases fit TRBD2. The CDR3 loop spans 13 amino acids. J was trimmed by 1 base and V by 10 bases; bases with no gene match: 4. Germline lookup yields CDR1 LNHDA and CDR2 SQIVND (reference sequence). CDR3 sequence reads: CAIGLAVSYEQYF. The DNA for the CDR3 is TGTGCCATAGGACTAGCGGTTTCCTACGAGCAGTACTTC.

The chain combines TRBV30 with TRBJ2-1; no definite D call. Trimming stripped 0 bases from V and 0 bases from J, with 3 bases between. The CDR3 extends over 13 amino acids. Germline CDR1 reads GTSNPN; CDR2 reads SVGIG (reference sequence). The CDR3 DNA is TGTGCCTGGAGTGTCTACTCCTACAATGAGCAGTTCTTC. Protein sequence: CAWSVYSYNEQFF. Based on the CDR3 plus reference TRBV30 and TRBJ2-1, the full variable domain is SQTIHQWPATLVQPVGSPLSLECTVEGTSNPNLYWYRQAAGRGLQLLFYSVGIGQISSEVPQNLSASRPQDRQFILSSKKLLLSDSGFYLCAWSVYSYNEQFFGPGTRLTVL.

The chain joins TRBV6-1 to TRBJ2-5; TRBD1 agrees at 7 bases. The CDR3 consists of 16 residues. V gave up 2 bases and J gave up 2 bases; unmatched junction bases: 8. Germline CDR1 and CDR2: MNHNS and SASEGT. The DNA for the CDR3 is TGTGCCAGCAGTGAATTGTGGGACAGAGAACAAGAGACCCAGTACTTC. It yields the protein CASSELWDREQETQYF.

The rearrangement uses TRBV6-6 and TRBJ1-5; D call uncertain. V gave up 1 base and J gave up 0 bases, with 7 bases separating them. The CDR3 runs to 15 residues. Per germline, CDR1 MNHNY and CDR2 SVGAGI (reference sequence). The CDR3 here is CASSYLGYSNQPQHF. The CDR3 bases are TGTGCCAGCAGTTACTTGGGGTATAGCAATCAGCCCCAGCATTTT.

This rearrangement joins TRBV27 to TRBJ2-1; D tentatively fits TRBD1 or TRBD2 (5 bases each). Germline V gene sequence: CDR1 MNHEY, CDR2 SMNVEV (reference sequence). The CDR3 extends over 13 amino acids. The V end lost 3 bases, the J end lost 8 bases, and 11 bases lay between the germline ends. As DNA, the CDR3 is TGTGCCAGCAGTTTGGGACGAGCCTATGAGCAGTTCTTC. Amino acid sequence: CASSLGRAYEQFF.

This clone was seen just once. The chain joins TRBV7-9 to TRBJ2-7; TRBD2 matches 14 bases. Germline V gene sequence: CDR1 SEHNR, CDR2 FQNEAQ (reference sequence). The J segment lost 2 bases and the V segment lost 5 bases, leaving 5 bases of the junction unmatched. This CDR3 is 16 amino acids long. CDR3 nucleotide sequence: TGTGCCAGCAGCGGCTGGGGACTAGCGGGGGCCTACGAGCAGTACTTC. It codes for CASSGWGLAGAYEQYF.

This clone was detected a few times. This chain joins TRBV7-9 and TRBJ2-7, with D unresolved. The CDR3 sequence is 11 residues long. Trimming removed 5 bases from V and 9 bases from J, with 11 bases in between. Germline CDR1 is SEHNR and CDR2 is FQNEAQ (reference sequence). The CDR3 sequence is CASSAGSWQYF. Written as DNA, the CDR3 is TGTGCCAGCAGCGCTGGTTCATGGCAGTACTTC.

The rearrangement joins TRBV27 to TRBJ2-7; no clear D gene. The germline V and J ends were trimmed by 3 bases and 0 bases, with 9 bases remaining between them. The V gene's germline CDR1 is MNHEY and CDR2 SMNVEV (reference sequence). The CDR3 extends over 14 amino acids. The CDR3 nucleotides read TGTGCCAGCAGTTTCGGTCCGGACTCCTACGAGCAGTACTTC. It specifies CASSFGPDSYEQYF.

The chain carries TRBV28 and TRBJ2-7, with 7 bases matching TRBD1. This CDR3 has 18 amino acids. The V segment lost 6 bases and the J segment 2 bases; nucleotides outside the gene matches: 19. Germline V lookup: CDR1 MDHEN, CDR2 SYDVKM. The CDR3 protein is CASSSPYRQGIIAYEQYF. CDR3 DNA sequence: TGTGCCAGCAGCTCCCCTTATCGACAGGGAATAATTGCCTACGAGCAGTACTTC. The full variable domain, in which reference TRBV28 and TRBJ2-7 provide the parts outside the CDR3, is DVKVTQSSRYLVKRTGEKVFLECVQDMDHENMFWYRQDPGLGLRLIYFSYDVKMKEKGDIPEGYSVSREKKERFSLILESASTNQTSMYLCASSSPYRQGIIAYEQYFGPGTRLTVT.

The chain joins TRBV7-8 to TRBJ2-2, with D uncertain. V was trimmed by 5 bases and J by 7 bases, leaving 8 bases between them. CDR1 is SGHVS and CDR2 is FQNEAQ in the germline V gene. The CDR3 loop spans 12 amino acids. CDR3 amino acids: CASSQRIGELFF. The CDR3 nucleotides are TGTGCCAGCAGCCAACGGATCGGGGAGCTGTTTTTT.

J is TRBJ2-3 and V is TRBV27; 7 nucleotides line up with TRBD2. The CDR3 length is 16 residues. In germline, CDR1 is MNHEY, CDR2 SMNVEV (reference sequence). V dropped 2 bases and J dropped 4; count of bases not matched to a gene: 9. The CDR3 loop reads CASSLLAVIGADTQYF. The CDR3 nucleotides read TGTGCCAGCAGTTTACTAGCGGTAATAGGCGCAGATACGCAGTATTTT.

The chain joins TRBV27 to TRBJ2-7, with TRBD2 identical over 9 bases. CDR3 length equals 14 residues. Germline trimming cut 3 bases from V and 4 bases from J; bases unmatched to any gene: 4. Germline V CDR1 and CDR2: MNHEY, SMNVEV (reference sequence). The DNA for the CDR3 is TGTGCCAGCAGTTTCGGACTAGCGCCTTACGAGCAGTACTTC. Translating it yields CASSFGLAPYEQYF.

CDR3 in DNA: TGTGCCAGCAGCCAAGTAGAGCGTGGAAACACCATATATTTT. The encoded protein is CASSQVERGNTIYF. The chain joins TRBV14 to TRBJ1-3, with D hard to call. Germline values: CDR1 SGHDN, CDR2 FVKESK. V was trimmed by 1 base and J by 3 bases, leaving 7 bases between them. The CDR3 extends over 14 amino acids.

V and J are TRBV29-1 and TRBJ2-5; D is unclear. V was cut by 1 base and J by 5 bases, with 17 bases left in between. This CDR3 contains 15 residues. Germline V gives CDR1 SQVTM, CDR2 ANQGSEA. As DNA, the CDR3 is TGCAGCGTTGAAGGGACCCTACGAACGGAGGAGACCCAGTACTTC. Protein product: CSVEGTLRTEETQYF.

V usage is TRBV18 and J usage is TRBJ2-7; D may be TRBD1 (5 bases). The germline V gene has CDR1 KGHSH and CDR2 LQKENI. V was shortened by 4 bases and J by 4 bases, with 11 bases between the two germline ends. The CDR3 totals 13 residues. CDR3 in DNA: TGTGCCAGCTCACTAACAGGATTTTACGAGCAGTACTTC. As protein: CASSLTGFYEQYF.

The chain uses TRBV25-1 and TRBJ2-3; perhaps D is TRBD1 or TRBD2 (5 bases each). V gave up 7 bases and J gave up 2 bases, with 16 bases separating them. Looked up from germline, CDR1 is MGHDK and CDR2 is SYGVNS. This CDR3 has 15 residues. CDR3 sequence (DNA): TGTGCCAGCAAGTCCCCGGGGACCCTCACAGATACGCAGTATTTT. This codes for CASKSPGTLTDTQYF. The full variable domain, completed using reference TRBV25-1 and TRBJ2-3, is EADIYQTPRYLVIGTGKKITLECSQTMGHDKMYWYQQDPGMELHLIHYSYGVNSTEKGDLSSESTVSRIRTEHFPLTLESARPSHTSQYLCASKSPGTLTDTQYFGPGTRLTVL.

V usage is TRBV29-1 and J usage is TRBJ1-4; TRBD1 matches at 8 bases. J was trimmed by 4 bases and V by 5 bases; bases with no gene match: 12. There are 16 residues in the CDR3. The germline V gene has CDR1 SQVTM and CDR2 ANQGSEA. The CDR3 here is CSVHGTGPLDNEKLFF. The CDR3 DNA sequence: TGCAGCGTTCATGGGACAGGACCCCTTGATAATGAAAAACTGTTTTTT.

The chain employs TRBV7-8 and TRBJ1-5, with D tentatively TRBD1 (5 bases). CDR1 is SGHVS, CDR2 FQNEAQ, per germline. V lost 5 bases and J lost 5, with 16 bases in between. This CDR3 is 15 amino acids long. The CDR3: CASSLDSEVDQPQHF. In DNA form, the CDR3 reads TGTGCCAGCAGCCTAGACAGTGAGGTCGATCAGCCCCAGCATTTT.

The chain has TRBV4-3 and TRBJ1-1; no firm D call. Germline CDR1 and CDR2: LGHNA and YSLEER. V lost 0 bases and J 1 base, leaving 6 bases between the germline ends. The CDR3 runs to 14 residues. The CDR3 loop is CASSQDLGNTEAFF. The CDR3 region has the DNA TGCGCCAGCAGCCAAGATTTAGGGAACACTGAAGCTTTCTTT.

The chain recombines TRBV4-1 with TRBJ2-3; 8 bases align to TRBD2. The CDR3 totals 19 residues. The V and J ends lost 0 bases and 1 base, in that order; junction bases with no gene match: 12. The germline V gene has CDR1 MGHRA and CDR2 YSYEKL. CDR3 in amino acids: CASSQDPREAGVGTDTQYF. In nucleotides, the CDR3 is TGCGCCAGCAGCCAAGATCCACGGGAAGCGGGAGTTGGCACAGATACGCAGTATTTT.

V and J are TRBV19 and TRBJ2-1, with 9 positions matching TRBD2. Trimming cost V 7 bases and J 8 bases; bases outside gene matches: 9. This CDR3 has 14 amino acids. Germline-derived CDR1 and CDR2 are LNHDA and SQIVND (reference sequence). Here the CDR3 DNA reads TGTGCCAGTACCATAGCGGGAGTTGGGGATGAGCAGTTCTTC. This translates into CASTIAGVGDEQFF.